This T cell receptor beta chain was observed in a study of cytomegalovirus exposure and HLA in healthy donors. Study conclusions and caveats: Specificity for CMV antigens was confirmed in vitro for a few of the CMV-associated chains. Some TCR beta chains (roughly 150 of them) were listed as cytomegalovirus-associated.

With respect to this clone: The target antigen is unknown.

Here immunoSEQ multiplex PCR was the method, and the copy in TCRdb shows in-frame clones only, minus some. The sample has about 330,000 clones, around 90% seen once; the top ten hold roughly 1.2%. This CDR3 comprises 11 residues. V was clipped by 0 bases and J by 4 bases, with 1 base between them. The germline V gene encodes CDR1 SGHDN and CDR2 FVKESK. Sequences were obtained from PBMCs. The chain joins TRBV14 to TRBJ2-7; D call uncertain. The sequence was collected from a woman aged 30 to 39 in good health and CMV-seropositive. CDR3 residues: CASSQEYEQYF. CDR3 nucleotide sequence: TGTGCCAGCAGCCAAGAATACGAGCAGTACTTC.